This TCR beta chain was retrieved from a study of T cell responses to AZD1222 COVID-19 vaccine (dated by TCRdb to the early 2020s). The study in broad terms: AZD1222 recipients whose second dose came at about 4 weeks and those whose second dose came at about 12 weeks were combined into one group, since spike-specific TCR depth and breadth did not differ between the two schedules. A total of approximately 240 trial participants underwent TCR sequencing, of whom 207 received two doses of AZD1222 and about 26 received two doses of the MenACWY control vaccine. Trial participants were enrolled into age subgroups of 18-55, 56-69 and 70-plus years, which contained approximately 150, 28 and 58 TCR-sequenced participants, respectively. Overall study outcomes, separate from this receptor: Reportedly, almost half of the unique spike-specific TCRs recognized epitopes lying outside the regions that are mutated in the B.1.351 and B.1.1.7 variants. The vaccine-associated CD4 TCRs covered the entire spike protein, and the dominant responses fell in regions 160-218 and 743-854. In the small 56-69-year group, the increase in depth fell short of significance, most likely because of low power. Participants were mostly white British, with more females than males. The authors suggested clonal diversity may have been underestimated. After two AZD1222 doses, both the breadth and the depth of spike-specific TCRs were significantly higher than at day 0 and than in MenACWY recipients. Because no samples from the day 14 peak response were available, repertoires could be characterized only after the peak T cell response. Conclusions about previously exposed vaccinees are limited, since just a handful of AZD1222 recipients were seropositive for SARS-CoV-2 at baseline.

This specimen's time point label, interpreted: baseline before first vaccination. Vaccinee samples came from UK trials COV001 and COV002, including a single-blind randomized controlled phase 2/3 trial of AZD1222 (ChAdOx1 nCoV-19) in healthy adults. For TCRbeta chain sequencing, PBMC samples from trial participants were taken at day 0 and at day 28 after the second dose. In its sample, this clone was seen a few times. There is no known antigen for this receptor. No per-base quality is available; no much larger clone lies one base away. V drops 4 bases and J drops 5 bases, leaving 17 bases in between. Taken from cysteine to phenylalanine, the CDR3 has 16 residues. Of the read, only the CDR3 DNA is kept; its 48 bases are in frame from base 1. Reading the germline V gene (reference sequence) gives CDR1 LNHDA and CDR2 SQIVND. The CDR3 regions of human TCRbeta chains were analyzed by immunosequencing. On the authors' methods: TCRs in the repertoires were matched against a reference library of SARS-CoV-2-specific TCRs that had been generated with the MIRA antigen-specificity platform. Breadth was defined as the fraction of unique TCRs that were SARS-CoV-2-associated, and depth was defined as the fraction of total T cells that were SARS-CoV-2-associated. Using the MIRA data, each spike-specific TCR was mapped to the spike region that the TCR reacts to and placed in a CD4 or CD8 class. Log10-transformed breadth and depth values were compared by one-way ANOVA with Sidak's multiple comparisons tests. TCRdb re-hosts the immuneACCESS table, in-frame sequences only. Its copies lack some clones; in the studies checked, an unresolved V gene accounts for under half of them, and the cause for the rest is not known. The D gene and trimming were derived from the DNA, and the V and J assignments and clone size from that table. This sample holds around 160,000 clones; about 87% were observed only once. The ten largest make up around 16% of the sample.

The clonotype was recovered from an adult in good health. The chain couples TRBV19 to TRBJ1-4; the D gene assignment is ambiguous. Here the sequenced sample was peripheral blood, taken on day 0 of AZD1222 vaccination. The CDR3 region has the sequence CASSTYGREQNEKLFF. The DNA reads TGTGCCAGTAGTACCTACGGCCGGGAACAAAATGAAAAACTGTTTTTT.